This T cell receptor (beta chain) emerged from a study of T cells in women clearing cervical HPV infection. A remark on this clone: The read comes to an end 3 residues before the CDR3 does, leaving the germline J gene to fill in the end.

The assay was immunoSEQ multiplex PCR, and TCRdb's table has in-frame clones only and misses some. Its table records 30,000 to 50,000 clones. The V end was cut by 0 bases, the J end by 5 bases, with 14 bases between. CDR1 and CDR2 (germline): MNHNS, SASEGT. The CDR3 contains 16 residues. The genes are TRBV6-1 and TRBJ1-5; the D is unclear. The sequence was obtained from a woman between 18 and 70 years old with a cervical HPV16 infection that either progressed to CIN3+ or cleared (not recorded which). Sequencing input: blood buffy coat. The CDR3 bases that were read are TGTGCCAGCAGTGAAGCGGTCCTCTTAAGGGATCAGCCC. Residues: CASSEAVLLRDQP. The whole CDR3 sequence is CASSEAVLLRDQPQHF.